This T cell receptor (beta chain) is drawn from a study of cytomegalovirus exposure and HLA in healthy donors (dated by TCRdb to about 2017). At the level of the whole study: In an earlier analysis of some 610 of the donors, around 300 Gb of sequence data and 100 million or so unique TCR beta sequences from 180 million or so T cells were reported. Roughly 310 gigabases of sequencing data and approximately 85 million unique TCR sequences were included in an early release covering about 700 HLA-typed donors. A later analysis re-examined previously published TCR beta repertoires from just over 650 donors and added high-resolution HLA genotyping to investigate patterns of TCR occurrence. Of the roughly 410 genotyped donors, 80% to 90% were placed in the genetic ancestry cluster associated with self-reported Caucasian donors. Every repertoire in the discovery cohort had been generated on one and the same sequencing platform. Rather than using new phenotypic data, the later analysis identified candidate immune exposures from TCR beta sequences and from how often those sequences occurred across donors. Among 398 genotyped donors of the cohort, an average of around 220,000 unique TCR beta nucleotide sequences was sequenced per donor, of which about 19% were non-productive. The study aimed to test whether signatures of past pathogen exposure could be identified by cataloging public T cell receptors. In addition to the first cohort of 666 subjects, a separate validation cohort of about 120 different subjects was used. In an earlier analysis of roughly 580 of the donors, high-throughput TCR beta sequencing was used to judge whether each TCR beta V gene segment behaved as functional or pseudogenic. A later genetic analysis took genome-wide SNP genotypes for 398 of the 666 donors and used that subset as a discovery cohort. Four or five DR-DQ haplotypes were handled as single units for association and clustering because linkage in the cohort was strong. The number of donors typed differed by locus, with roughly 629-640 for A, B, C, DRB1 and DQB1, approximately 500 for DQA1, 600 to 610 for DPA1, and some 470 for DPB1. The T cell repertoires of under 750 subjects were profiled by immunosequencing and related to cytomegalovirus serostatus. Donor age, sex, ethnicity and CMV serostatus were collected together with the repertoire data. High-throughput TCR immunosequencing, statistical association of individual TCRs with disease status, and machine learning were combined to predict cytomegalovirus infection status. Both class I and class II loci were covered by HLA typing, at four-digit resolution.

The cohort was made up of roughly 670 healthy bone marrow donors. At the time of sampling, all cohort members were nominally healthy, though unrecorded immune exposures were likely present. The donor was CMV seronegative and was included in the group of 352 seronegative cohort members. A peripheral blood sample was collected from each donor, and TCR beta sequencing was performed on peripheral blood mononuclear cells. The Qiagen DNeasy Blood Extraction Kit was used to extract genomic DNA from the blood cell samples. Receptors were amplified or captured by the immunoSEQ multiplex PCR assay. The multiplex PCR relied on a mix of 60 forward primers for TCR Vbeta segments and 13 reverse primers for TCR Jbeta segments. Amplification of the CDR3 region of rearranged TCR beta genes was performed with a multiplex PCR assay on genomic DNA. Amplified TCR beta libraries were sequenced as 87-base-pair reads on the Illumina HiSeq System. The paper's data handling went like this. Across the 700 or so repertoires, a later analysis counted approximately 75 million unique TCR beta chains, roughly 11 million of which were shared by at least two donors. To remove PCR and sequencing errors, raw reads were error-corrected and collapsed into unique sequences using a nearest-neighbor algorithm that merged closely related sequences. V, D and J gene segments were assigned by aligning CDR3 sequences to IMGT reference sequences. For a sequence to be retained, a match of at least six nucleotides was required to both a V gene segment and a J gene segment. A rearrangement counted as productive if the CDR3 had no stop codons and remained in frame with V and J, and every other rearrangement counted as non-productive. CDR3 was defined by IMGT convention, running from the second conserved V-encoded cysteine to the conserved J-encoded phenylalanine. In an earlier analysis of roughly 610 of the donors, sequences lacking an unambiguous match to a single V gene segment were excluded. In an earlier analysis of 500 to 750 of the donors, V segments were called functional above 56.7% productive rearrangements and were called segregating when the between-donor standard deviation exceeded 5%. A statistical classification framework was built to diagnose cytomegalovirus status from the catalog of TCR beta chain sequences. V and J gene assignment, in a later analysis, came from comparing TCR nucleotide sequences with IMGT/GENE-DB human TR gene sequences. Using the TCRdist pipeline, a later analysis assigned CDR3 sequences along with most-parsimonious VDJ recombination scenarios. In a later analysis, each TCR beta chain was defined by its CDR3 amino acid sequence together with its V-gene family, and reads without a unique V-gene family were excluded. In a later analysis, around 600 highly shared, low-generation-probability nucleotide sequences were removed to address suspected cross-contamination and a sequencing artifact. For each public chain, a later analysis derived a clonal expansion index from normalized ranks of inferred template counts within each repertoire. In a later analysis, generation probabilities were computed using a VDJ recombination model fitted to out-of-frame rearrangements, and the results were checked against IGoR. In a later analysis, hypergeometric tests were used to score TCR-TCR, TCR-HLA and TCR-CMV co-occurrence, with a repertoire-size bias correction applied to TCR pairs. A later analysis estimated false discovery rates by permuting HLA or CMV assignments 20 times. In a later analysis, co-occurring TCRs were grouped with DBSCAN, and TCRdist sequence similarity was added when clustering was performed within HLA-allele-positive subsets. Repertoires with fewer than 30,000 or more than 120,000 public chains were left out of co-occurrence clustering, as were four to six repertoires with anomalous nucleotide sharing. As stored in TCRdb, this immuneACCESS dataset retains in-frame rearrangements with V and J assigned. A fraction of the clones does not appear; measured against another copy, unresolved V genes explain less than half of the discrepancy, and the remainder lacks a known reason. Clone size and V and J calls were adopted from that table, with D and trimming inferred from the DNA. The sample has 130,000 or so clones on record, over 70% of them singletons. The ten largest clones add up to less than 2% of the sample.

On this clone itself: Its recognized antigen is unknown. No much larger clone exists at a distance of one base, and base qualities are not known.

General study outcomes and caveats: An earlier analysis of 587 of the donors showed that most TCR beta V segments appeared in productive rearrangements either about 90% or about 30% of the time, which broadly matched IMGT annotations. In a later analysis, around 17,000 TCR beta sequences were associated with specific HLA alleles at a false discovery rate of 0.05. In a later genetic analysis, a missense DCLRE1C variant was associated with V-gene and J-gene trimming of TCR beta chains, and the association was replicated in an independent cohort. In both the original and validation cohorts, the classifier was reported to diagnose cytomegalovirus status with high specificity and sensitivity. The study gave a list of under 200 TCR beta chains associated with cytomegalovirus. In vitro tests confirmed that a few of the cytomegalovirus-associated TCR beta chains recognize cytomegalovirus antigens. Because HLA typing was unavailable for some donors at each locus, only the typed subset was used in association tests. The 87-base-pair reads could not distinguish some IMGT-functional V segments, including TRBV6-2 and TRBV6-3, so those segments were excluded. A later analysis found that most CMV-associated TCR beta chains appeared HLA-restricted, with HLA associations seemingly driven largely by CMV exposure. In a later analysis, several top co-occurrence clusters were reported to appear linked to parvovirus B19, influenza, CMV and Epstein-Barr virus. While some public TCRs were present in many individuals, most TCR sequences turned up only very rarely across donors. A further reported finding was that TCR beta sequences accurately predicted the HLA-A and HLA-B alleles for most subjects in the first cohort. Because counts were too low, about 17 rarely observed V segments, including chromosome 9 orphons, were excluded from the earlier analysis of several hundred of the donors. In this cohort, only TCR beta chains were sequenced, and detectable features were limited by the absence of alpha or paired-chain data. In a later analysis, HLA-associated TCR beta chains showed more clonal expansion and lower generation probabilities than non-associated chains that were equally common. A cluster of highly shared sequence variants was judged likely to represent a technical artifact of the sequencing pipeline. In a later analysis, TCR association rates were found to vary across HLA loci, with the most associated TCRs seen for DRB1 alleles and the fewest for HLA-C alleles. Presence/absence analyses assumed roughly uniform sequencing depth across donors, an assumption that may not hold. A later genetic analysis reported fewer N-insertions in productive TCRs among donors in an Asian-associated ancestry cluster than the roughly 700-donor mean. CMV serostatus was the only immune exposure information available for the cohort. When HLA alleles, especially DR and DQ, strongly co-occurred, attributing TCR associations to individual alleles was difficult. Correlated functional status among segregating V segments might be attributable to linkage disequilibrium, but an unknown experimental factor could not be ruled out. The authors suggested that the approach could potentially be generalized to other disease states and immunological phenotypes.

Compared with germline, V lacks 0 bases and J lacks 3 bases; bases without a gene match: 1. The CDR3 measures 15 amino acids from cysteine to phenylalanine. Of all the DNA, just the CDR3 is kept, 45 bases in frame from base 1. CDR1 MNHNY and CDR2 SVGAGI are derived from the germline V gene (reference sequence). This clonotype was sampled from a woman younger than 35 in good health and CMV-seronegative. The sample was PBMCs. The chain was built from TRBV6-6 and TRBJ2-3, and 9 bases in between align with TRBD2. The DNA sequence reads TGTGCCAGCAGTTACTCGGCGGGAGGGACAGATACGCAGTATTTT. Its amino acids are CASSYSAGGTDTQYF.